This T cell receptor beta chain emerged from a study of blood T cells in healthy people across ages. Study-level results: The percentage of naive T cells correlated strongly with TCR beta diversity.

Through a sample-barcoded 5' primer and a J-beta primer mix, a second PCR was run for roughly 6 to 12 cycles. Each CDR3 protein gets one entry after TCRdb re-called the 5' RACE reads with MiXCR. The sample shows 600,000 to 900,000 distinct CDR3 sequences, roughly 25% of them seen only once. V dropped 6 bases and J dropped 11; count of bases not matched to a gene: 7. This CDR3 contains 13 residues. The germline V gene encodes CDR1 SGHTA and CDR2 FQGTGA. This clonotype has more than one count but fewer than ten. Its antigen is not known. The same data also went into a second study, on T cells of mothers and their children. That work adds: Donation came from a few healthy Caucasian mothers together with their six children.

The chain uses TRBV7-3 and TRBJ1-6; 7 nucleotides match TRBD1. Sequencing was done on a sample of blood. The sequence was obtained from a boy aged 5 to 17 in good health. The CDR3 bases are TGTGCCAGCAGTAACGCAGGGGGTACACCCCTCCACTTT. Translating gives CASSNAGGTPLHF.